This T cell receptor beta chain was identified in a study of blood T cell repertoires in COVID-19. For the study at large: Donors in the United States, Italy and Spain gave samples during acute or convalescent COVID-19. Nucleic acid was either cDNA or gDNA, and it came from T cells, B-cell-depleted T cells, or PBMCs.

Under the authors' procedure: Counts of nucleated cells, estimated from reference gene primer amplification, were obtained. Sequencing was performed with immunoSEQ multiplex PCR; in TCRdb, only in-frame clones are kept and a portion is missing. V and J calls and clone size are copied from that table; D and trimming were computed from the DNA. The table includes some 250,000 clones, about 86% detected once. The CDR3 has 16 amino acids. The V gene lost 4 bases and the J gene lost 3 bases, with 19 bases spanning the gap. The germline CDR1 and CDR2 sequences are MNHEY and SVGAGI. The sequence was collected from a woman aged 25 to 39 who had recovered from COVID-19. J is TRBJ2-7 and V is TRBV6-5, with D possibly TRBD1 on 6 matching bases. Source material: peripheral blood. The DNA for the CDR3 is TGTGCCAGCAGTTTGGCCCCACAGGGTATCCTCTACGAGCAGTACTTC. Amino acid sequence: CASSLAPQGILYEQYF.